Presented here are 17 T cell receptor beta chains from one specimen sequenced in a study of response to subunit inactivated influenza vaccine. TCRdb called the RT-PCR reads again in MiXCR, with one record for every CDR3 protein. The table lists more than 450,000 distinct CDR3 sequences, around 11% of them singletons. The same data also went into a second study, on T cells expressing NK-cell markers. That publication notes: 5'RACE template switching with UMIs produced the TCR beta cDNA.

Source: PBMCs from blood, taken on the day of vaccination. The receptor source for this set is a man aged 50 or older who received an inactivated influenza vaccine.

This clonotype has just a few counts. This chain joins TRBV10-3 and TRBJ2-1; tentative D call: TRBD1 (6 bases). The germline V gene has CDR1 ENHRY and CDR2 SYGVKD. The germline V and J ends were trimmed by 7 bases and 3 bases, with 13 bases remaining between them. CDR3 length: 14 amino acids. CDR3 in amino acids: CAITGHGYYNEQFF. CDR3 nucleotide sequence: TGTGCCATCACGGGACACGGCTACTACAATGAGCAGTTCTTC.

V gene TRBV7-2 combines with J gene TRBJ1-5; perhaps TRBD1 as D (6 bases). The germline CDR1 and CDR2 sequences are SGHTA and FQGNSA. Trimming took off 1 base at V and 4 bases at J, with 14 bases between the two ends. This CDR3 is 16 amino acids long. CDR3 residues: CASSLVQGRWNQPQHF. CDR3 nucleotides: TGTGCCAGCAGCTTAGTACAGGGCAGGTGGAATCAGCCCCAGCATTTT.

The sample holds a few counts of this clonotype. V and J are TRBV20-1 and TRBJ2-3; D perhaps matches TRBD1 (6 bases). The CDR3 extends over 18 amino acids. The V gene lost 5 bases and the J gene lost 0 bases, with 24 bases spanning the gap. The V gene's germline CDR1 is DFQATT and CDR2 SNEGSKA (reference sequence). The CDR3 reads CSAADFMGAAGSTDTQYF. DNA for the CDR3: TGCAGTGCTGCCGACTTTATGGGGGCCGCTGGAAGCACAGATACGCAGTATTTT.

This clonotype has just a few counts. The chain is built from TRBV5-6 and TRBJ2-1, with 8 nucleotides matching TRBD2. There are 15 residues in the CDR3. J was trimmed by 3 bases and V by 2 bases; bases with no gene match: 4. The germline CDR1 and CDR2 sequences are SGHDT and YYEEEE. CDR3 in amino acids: CASSFGTRVYNEQFF. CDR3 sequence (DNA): TGTGCCAGCAGCTTCGGGACTAGGGTCTACAATGAGCAGTTCTTC.

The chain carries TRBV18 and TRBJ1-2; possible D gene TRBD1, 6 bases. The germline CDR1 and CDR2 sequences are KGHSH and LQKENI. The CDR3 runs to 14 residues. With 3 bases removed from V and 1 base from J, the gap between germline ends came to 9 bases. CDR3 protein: CASSPNRDNYGYTF. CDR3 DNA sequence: TGTGCCAGCTCACCCAACAGGGATAACTATGGCTACACCTTC.

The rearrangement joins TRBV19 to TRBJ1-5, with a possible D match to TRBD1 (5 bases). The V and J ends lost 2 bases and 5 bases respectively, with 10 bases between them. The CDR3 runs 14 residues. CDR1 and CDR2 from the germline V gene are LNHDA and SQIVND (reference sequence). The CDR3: CASSIRTGDQPQHF. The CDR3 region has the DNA TGTGCCAGTAGTATAAGGACGGGGGATCAGCCCCAGCATTTT.

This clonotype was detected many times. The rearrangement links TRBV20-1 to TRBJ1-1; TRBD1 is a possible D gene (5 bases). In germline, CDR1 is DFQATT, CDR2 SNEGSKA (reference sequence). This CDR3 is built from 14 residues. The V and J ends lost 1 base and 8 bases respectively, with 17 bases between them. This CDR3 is CSARVGTGVQEAFF. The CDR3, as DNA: TGCAGTGCTAGAGTCGGGACCGGGGTTCAAGAAGCTTTCTTT.

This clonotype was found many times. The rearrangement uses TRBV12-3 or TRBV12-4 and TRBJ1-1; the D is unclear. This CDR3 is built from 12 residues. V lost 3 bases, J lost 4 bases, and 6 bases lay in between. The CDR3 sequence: CASSLWPTEAFF. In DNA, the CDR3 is TGTGCCAGCAGTTTGTGGCCCACTGAAGCTTTCTTT.

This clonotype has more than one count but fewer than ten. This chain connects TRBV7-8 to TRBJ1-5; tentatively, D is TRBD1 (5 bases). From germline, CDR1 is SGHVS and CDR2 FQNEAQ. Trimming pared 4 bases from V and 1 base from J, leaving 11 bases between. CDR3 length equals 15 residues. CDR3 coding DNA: TGTGCCAGCAGCTCCATCGCAGGGAGCAATCAGCCCCAGCATTTT. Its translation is CASSSIAGSNQPQHF.

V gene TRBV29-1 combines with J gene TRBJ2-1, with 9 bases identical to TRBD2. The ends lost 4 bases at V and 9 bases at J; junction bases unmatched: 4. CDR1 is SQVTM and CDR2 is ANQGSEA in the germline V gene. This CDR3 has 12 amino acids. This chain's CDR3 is CSVGTSAREQFF. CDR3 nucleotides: TGCAGCGTTGGGACTAGCGCTCGTGAGCAGTTCTTC.

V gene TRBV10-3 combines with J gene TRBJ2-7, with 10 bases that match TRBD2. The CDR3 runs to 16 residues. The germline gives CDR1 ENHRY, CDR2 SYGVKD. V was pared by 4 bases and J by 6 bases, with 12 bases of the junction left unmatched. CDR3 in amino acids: CAISVSGRAGFFEQYF. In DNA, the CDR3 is TGTGCCATCAGTGTCAGCGGGAGGGCCGGGTTCTTCGAGCAGTACTTC.

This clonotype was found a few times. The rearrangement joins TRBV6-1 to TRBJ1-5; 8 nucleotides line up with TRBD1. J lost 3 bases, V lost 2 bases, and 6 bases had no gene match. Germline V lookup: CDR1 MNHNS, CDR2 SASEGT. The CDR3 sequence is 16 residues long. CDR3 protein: CASSEMNRGVNQPQHF. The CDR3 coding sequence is TGTGCCAGCAGTGAAATGAACAGGGGGGTCAATCAGCCCCAGCATTTT.

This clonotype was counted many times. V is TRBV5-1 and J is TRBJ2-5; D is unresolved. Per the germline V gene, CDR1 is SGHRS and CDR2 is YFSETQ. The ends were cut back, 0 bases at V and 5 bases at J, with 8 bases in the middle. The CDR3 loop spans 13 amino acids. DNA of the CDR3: TGCGCCAGCAGCTTGGATATGGACGAGACCCAGTACTTC. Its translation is CASSLDMDETQYF.

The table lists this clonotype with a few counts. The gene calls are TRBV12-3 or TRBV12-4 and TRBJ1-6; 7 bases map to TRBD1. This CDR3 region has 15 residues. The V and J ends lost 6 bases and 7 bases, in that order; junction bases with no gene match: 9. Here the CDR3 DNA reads TGTGCCAGCAGGCCAGCCGGGACAGCCAATTCACCCCTCCACTTT. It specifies CASRPAGTANSPLHF.

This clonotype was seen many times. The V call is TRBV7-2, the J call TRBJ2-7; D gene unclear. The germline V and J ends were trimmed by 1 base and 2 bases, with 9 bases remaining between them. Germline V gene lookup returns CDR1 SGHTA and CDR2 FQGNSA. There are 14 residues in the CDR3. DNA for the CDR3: TGTGCCAGCAGCTTAGGGGCCAGAACCTACGAGCAGTACTTC. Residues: CASSLGARTYEQYF.

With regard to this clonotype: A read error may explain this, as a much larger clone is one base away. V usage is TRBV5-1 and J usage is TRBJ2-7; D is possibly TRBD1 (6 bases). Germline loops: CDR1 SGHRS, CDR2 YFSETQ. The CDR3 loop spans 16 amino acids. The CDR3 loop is CASSLQAGANSYEQHF. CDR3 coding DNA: TGCGCCAGCAGCTTGCAGGCAGGGGCGAATTCCTACGAGCAGCACTTC.

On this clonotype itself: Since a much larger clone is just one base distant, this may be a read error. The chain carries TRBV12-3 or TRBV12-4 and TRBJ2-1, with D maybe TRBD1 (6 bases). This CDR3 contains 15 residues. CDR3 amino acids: CASSLGQAPYNERFF. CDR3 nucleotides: TGTGCCAGCAGTTTAGGACAGGCACCCTACAATGAGCGGTTCTTC.